Below are 31 T cell receptor beta chains sequenced from a single sample in a study of OX40 agonist ivuxolimab in advanced cancers. Produced via immunoSEQ multiplex PCR; TCRdb's table is partial and in-frame only. This repertoire shows approximately 100,000 clones, 90% found once; its top ten account for more than 0.25%. The specimen was CD4+ or CD8+ T cells sorted from blood, collected in a trial of the OX40 agonist ivuxolimab. The receptors come from an adult with an advanced solid tumor such as melanoma, head and neck, liver or kidney cancer.

The count of this clone is one. CDR3 DNA: TGTGCTAGTGGTTTATCAGGGTCCAATGAGCAGTTCTTC. Amino acids: CASGLSGSNEQFF. This rearrangement joins TRBV12-5 to TRBJ2-1; tentatively, D is TRBD1 (5 bases). From germline, CDR1 is LGHNT and CDR2 FRNRAP. Deletions cut 3 bases from V and 6 bases from J, with 9 bases between. This CDR3 spans 13 amino acids.

The chain has TRBV11-2 and TRBJ2-7; 9 positions agree with TRBD2. Germline loops: CDR1 SGHAT, CDR2 FQNNGV. With V trimmed by 5 bases and J by 1 base, 9 bases remained unmatched. The CDR3 is 16 residues long. The DNA for the CDR3 is TGTGCCAGCAGCCGCAACGGCGGGGGGGCTTCCTACGAGCAGTACTTC. This translates into CASSRNGGGASYEQYF.

This chain joins TRBV7-9 and TRBJ2-1, with 7 bases matching TRBD1. Germline CDR1 reads SEHNR; CDR2 reads FQNEAQ (reference sequence). J lost 7 bases, V lost 1 base, and 7 bases had no gene match. The CDR3 spans 15 residues. The CDR3: CASSLGQGGVNEQFF. CDR3 sequence (DNA): TGTGCCAGCAGCTTAGGACAGGGTGGGGTGAATGAGCAGTTCTTC.

V is TRBV19 and J is TRBJ2-5, with TRBD2 matching 7 bases. The J segment lost 4 bases and the V segment lost 4 bases, leaving 3 bases of the junction unmatched. Germline V gives CDR1 LNHDA, CDR2 SQIVND (reference sequence). The CDR3 is 13 residues long. CDR3 nucleotides: TGTGCCAGTAGTAATCAGCGGGGAGAGACCCAGTACTTC. It specifies CASSNQRGETQYF.

V usage is TRBV19 and J usage is TRBJ1-2; D possibly corresponds to TRBD1 (5 bases). This CDR3 comprises 14 residues. Trimming removed 2 bases from V and 2 bases from J, with 9 bases in between. The V gene's germline CDR1 is LNHDA and CDR2 SQIVND (reference sequence). The DNA of the CDR3 is TGTGCCAGTAGTATACAGGGAATAAACTATGGCTACACCTTC. Its translation: CASSIQGINYGYTF.

The chain employs TRBV19 and TRBJ1-5; D possibly corresponds to TRBD1 (5 bases). The CDR3 has 16 amino acids. The V gene lost 3 bases and the J gene lost 5 bases, with 17 bases spanning the gap. Germline loops: CDR1 LNHDA, CDR2 SQIVND (reference sequence). This CDR3 reads CASSIRLQAGDQPQHF. Here the CDR3 DNA reads TGTGCCAGTAGTATCCGTTTACAGGCTGGAGATCAGCCCCAGCATTTT.

The rearrangement uses TRBV6-1 and TRBJ2-7; D not resolved. The CDR3 is 12 residues long. The V gene's germline CDR1 is MNHNS and CDR2 SASEGT. V lost 6 bases, J lost 3 bases, and 9 bases lay in between. CDR3 sequence reads: CASRDRIYEQYF. The DNA for the CDR3 is TGTGCCAGCAGAGACCGGATCTACGAGCAGTACTTC.

The rearrangement joins TRBV11-2 to TRBJ2-7; TRBD2 matches at 12 bases. The junction had 7 bases not matched to a gene; V was cut back by 3 bases and J by 4 bases. Per the germline V gene, CDR1 is SGHAT and CDR2 is FQNNGV. CDR3 length equals 16 residues. CDR3 loop: CASSLAGTSGRYEQYF. The CDR3 DNA sequence: TGTGCCAGCAGCTTGGCTGGGACTAGCGGGCGTTACGAGCAGTACTTC.

The rearrangement joins TRBV7-3 to TRBJ2-3, with D unclear. V gave up 2 bases and J gave up 4 bases, with 13 bases separating them. Germline V gene data show CDR1 as SGHTA and CDR2 as FQGTGA. There are 15 residues in the CDR3. Here the CDR3 DNA reads TGTGCCAGCAGCTTATTAGGTGGCCGCTCAGATACGCAGTATTTT. It translates to CASSLLGGRSDTQYF.

The chain carries TRBV18 and TRBJ1-1, with no clear D. The length of the CDR3 is 13 residues. CDR1 and CDR2 (germline): KGHSH, LQKENI. Trimming cost V 5 bases and J 1 base, with 8 bases left between them. The CDR3 loop reads CASSLGSNTEAFF. The DNA for the CDR3 is TGTGCCAGCTCATTGGGTTCGAACACTGAAGCTTTCTTT.

The chain uses TRBV7-9 and TRBJ2-5; D gene uncertain. CDR1 is SEHNR and CDR2 is FQNEAQ in the germline V gene (reference sequence). This CDR3 is built from 14 residues. The V gene lost 2 bases and the J gene lost 5 bases, with 12 bases spanning the gap. CDR3: CASSLLGLGETQYF. CDR3 sequence (DNA): TGTGCCAGCAGCTTACTTGGTCTGGGGGAGACCCAGTACTTC.

This chain uses TRBV2 with TRBJ2-7, with 7 bases aligning to TRBD1. This CDR3 spans 14 amino acids. Germline-derived CDR1 and CDR2 are SNHLY and FYNNEI. Losses at the gene ends were 5 bases for V and 4 bases for J; bases not matched to a gene: 8. The CDR3 nucleotides are TGTGCCAGCAGTCAGGGGGAAAAAATGTACGAGCAGTACTTC. It yields the protein CASSQGEKMYEQYF.

In this sample, this clone turned up a few times. This rearrangement joins TRBV7-9 to TRBJ2-1; 16 bases agree with TRBD2. The CDR3 is made up of 16 amino acids. Trimming at V came to 5 bases and at J to 7 bases, leaving 5 bases not matched to a gene. Germline V gives CDR1 SEHNR, CDR2 FQNEAQ (reference sequence). This CDR3 is CASSTGLAGGANEQFF. The CDR3 DNA follows: TGTGCCAGCAGCACGGGACTAGCGGGAGGGGCGAATGAGCAGTTCTTC.

The chain uses TRBV5-4 and TRBJ1-3; tentative D call: TRBD1 (6 bases). The CDR3 sequence is 13 residues long. Germline CDR1 SGHNT, CDR2 YYREEE (reference sequence). Trimming removed 0 bases from V and 7 bases from J, with 8 bases in between. The CDR3 sequence: CASSLVGGNTIYF. CDR3 nucleotide sequence: TGTGCCAGCAGCTTGGTAGGGGGGAACACCATATATTTT.

The rearrangement links TRBV7-9 to TRBJ2-4; D may be TRBD2 (6 bases). V was trimmed by 2 bases and J by 4 bases, leaving 12 bases between them. Germline values: CDR1 SEHNR, CDR2 FQNEAQ (reference sequence). The CDR3 contains 15 residues. The CDR3 region is CASSLLSGDKNIQYF. The CDR3 DNA is TGTGCCAGCAGCTTATTGTCGGGGGATAAAAACATTCAGTACTTC.

The chain has TRBV18 and TRBJ1-4; 8 bases are shared with TRBD1. CDR1 is KGHSH and CDR2 is LQKENI in the germline V gene. The CDR3 is made up of 16 amino acids. The V segment lost 6 bases and the J segment 8 bases; nucleotides outside the gene matches: 14. The CDR3 spells CASSPISQGGSEKLFF. In DNA, the CDR3 is TGTGCCAGCTCGCCCATCTCACAGGGGGGGAGCGAAAAACTGTTTTTT.

The rearrangement uses TRBV28 and TRBJ2-6, with TRBD1 matching over 11 bases. V shed 5 bases and J 1 base; nucleotides not matched to a gene: 4. This CDR3 contains 17 residues. The germline V gene encodes CDR1 MDHEN and CDR2 SYDVKM. The CDR3 nucleotides are TGTGCCAGCAGTGGGGACAGGGGGAAGTCTGGGGCCAACGTCCTGACTTTC. Translated: CASSGDRGKSGANVLTF.

The chain employs TRBV7-2 and TRBJ2-2; 15 nucleotides line up with TRBD2. V dropped 9 bases and J dropped 0; count of bases not matched to a gene: 11. CDR1 SGHTA and CDR2 FQGNSA come from the germline V gene. CDR3 size: 19 residues. This CDR3 is CASRRGTSGRFANTGELFF. CDR3 DNA sequence: TGTGCCAGTCGCAGGGGGACTAGCGGGAGGTTCGCGAACACCGGGGAGCTGTTTTTT.

The CDR3 spells CASSSFSEQYF. The CDR3 DNA reads TGTGCCAGCAGCTCATTCTCGGAGCAGTACTTC. This sequence joins TRBV7-9 and TRBJ2-7; D is unresolved. The CDR3 length is 11 residues. Deletions cut 4 bases from V and 7 bases from J, with 8 bases between. Germline CDR1 reads SEHNR; CDR2 reads FQNEAQ (reference sequence).

CDR3 loop: CASSLSPPTGPRGTTGELFF. The CDR3 bases are TGTGCCAGCAGTTTATCCCCGCCCACGGGCCCCAGAGGGACCACCGGGGAGCTGTTTTTT. This sequence joins TRBV27 and TRBJ2-2; D may be TRBD1 or TRBD2 (5 bases each). Between the trimmed V and J ends, which lost 0 bases and 4 bases, there was a span of 24 bases. CDR1 and CDR2 (germline): MNHEY, SMNVEV (reference sequence). CDR3 length equals 20 residues.

The CDR3 region is CASSEQTTQYF. The CDR3 bases are TGTGCCAGCAGTGAGCAGACGACGCAGTATTTT. This chain connects TRBV6-6 to TRBJ2-3; D unresolved. The CDR3 is 11 amino acids. The germline V gene has CDR1 MNHNY and CDR2 SVGAGI (reference sequence). Between the trimmed V and J ends, which lost 5 bases and 9 bases, there was a span of 9 bases.

This chain connects TRBV9 to TRBJ1-5, with 7 bases matching TRBD1. Per germline, CDR1 SGDLS and CDR2 YYNGEE. The CDR3 extends over 18 amino acids. J was trimmed by 1 base and V by 2 bases; bases with no gene match: 12. CDR3 in amino acids: CASSVGSRQGLSNQPQHF. Here the CDR3 DNA reads TGTGCCAGCAGCGTTGGTAGTAGACAGGGCCTAAGCAATCAGCCCCAGCATTTT.

V usage is TRBV27 and J usage is TRBJ2-2; D tentatively reads TRBD1 or TRBD2 (5 bases each). The CDR3 length is 14 residues. The germline CDR1 and CDR2 sequences are MNHEY and SMNVEV (reference sequence). Between the trimmed V and J ends, which lost 8 bases and 4 bases, there was a span of 14 bases. CDR3 loop: CASARDAGTGELFF. CDR3 nucleotides: TGTGCCAGCGCCCGGGACGCGGGCACCGGGGAGCTGTTTTTT.

The chain combines TRBV11-1 with TRBJ2-7; 8 bases agree with TRBD2. The length of the CDR3 is 14 residues. The V gene end was trimmed by 4 bases and the J gene end by 3 bases; junction bases not matched to a gene: 5. CDR1 is SGHAT and CDR2 is FQDESV in the germline V gene (reference sequence). CDR3 coding DNA: TGTGCCAGCAGCTCGACGGGACTAGACTACGAGCAGTACTTC. Translation gives CASSSTGLDYEQYF.

This clone showed up just once. The chain combines TRBV7-9 with TRBJ2-7, with TRBD2 matching over 12 bases. Germline-derived CDR1 and CDR2 are SEHNR and FQNEAQ (reference sequence). The CDR3 contains 15 residues. V trimming: 1 base; J trimming: 5 bases; junction bases outside the gene matches: 3. CDR3 nucleotide sequence: TGTGCCAGCAGCTTAGGGACTAGCGGGATCGACGAGCAGTACTTC. Protein sequence: CASSLGTSGIDEQYF.

The rearrangement uses TRBV7-9 and TRBJ1-2; TRBD1 might be the D (5 bases). Trimming removed 1 base at V and 11 bases at J, with 14 bases between. Germline V gene sequence: CDR1 SEHNR, CDR2 FQNEAQ (reference sequence). This CDR3 has 13 residues. CDR3 protein: CASSLVGGSLYTF. The CDR3 region has the DNA TGTGCCAGCAGCTTAGTGGGGGGATCCCTTTACACCTTC.

The rearrangement links TRBV15 to TRBJ1-5; D unresolved. Germline-derived CDR1 and CDR2 are LNHNV and YYDKDF (reference sequence). V was shortened by 1 base and J by 3 bases, with 10 bases between the two germline ends. CDR3 length equals 15 residues. The CDR3 protein is CATSRVVSNNQPQHF. CDR3 DNA: TGTGCCACCAGCAGAGTCGTTTCTAACAATCAGCCCCAGCATTTT.

The gene calls are TRBV28 and TRBJ1-4, with D possibly matching TRBD1 (5 bases). The CDR3 contains 14 residues. Germline CDR1 is MDHEN and CDR2 is SYDVKM. V shed 5 bases and J shed 8 bases, with 15 bases lying between them. This CDR3 reads CASSGSPRQEKLFF. For the CDR3, the DNA is TGTGCCAGCAGTGGGAGCCCCCGACAGGAAAAACTGTTTTTT. Looking up the rest from reference TRBV28 and TRBJ1-4 gives the full variable domain: DVKVTQSSRYLVKRTGEKVFLECVQDMDHENMFWYRQDPGLGLRLIYFSYDVKMKEKGDIPEGYSVSREKKERFSLILESASTNQTSMYLCASSGSPRQEKLFFGSGTQLSVL.

The chain employs TRBV6-7 and TRBJ2-1; 9 nucleotides match TRBD2. TRBV6-7 falls under the ORF class, with uncertain function. Trimming at V came to 2 bases and at J to 10 bases, leaving 18 bases not matched to a gene. This CDR3 spans 18 amino acids. The CDR3 region has the DNA TGTGCCAGCAGTTACATTCGGGGCGGGAGGGCCAAATACGGCGAGCAGTTCTTC. Translation: CASSYIRGGRAKYGEQFF.

This clone was picked up a small number of times. The chain has TRBV19 and TRBJ2-7, with TRBD1 identical over 7 bases. Germline CDR1 reads LNHDA; CDR2 reads SQIVND (reference sequence). J was trimmed by 0 bases and V by 6 bases; bases with no gene match: 8. The CDR3 has 15 amino acids. Here the CDR3 DNA reads TGTGCCAGTAGCCCAATGACAGGGTTCTCCTACGAGCAGTACTTC. Protein sequence: CASSPMTGFSYEQYF.

This sequence joins TRBV10-3 and TRBJ1-1, with D perhaps matching TRBD1 (6 bases). This CDR3 contains 17 residues. V was clipped by 0 bases and J by 0 bases, with 14 bases between them. CDR1 and CDR2 (germline): ENHRY, SYGVKD. CDR3 residues: CAISESGRTGLNTEAFF. The CDR3 DNA is TGTGCCATCAGTGAGTCGGGACGAACAGGGTTGAACACTGAAGCTTTCTTT.